This T cell receptor (beta chain) was sequenced in a study of response to subunit inactivated influenza vaccine. Findings and limits, study-wide: Authors suggested each seasonal flu vaccination may recruit only limited numbers of new T cells.

TCRdb redid the calling of the RT-PCR reads with MiXCR, one entry per CDR3 protein. The data contain 450,000 to 600,000 distinct CDR3 sequences, around 8% of them singletons. The germline CDR1 and CDR2 sequences are SQVTM and ANQGSEA. The CDR3 length is 14 residues. This clonotype came up many times. The target antigen is unknown. One end of the junction varies from germline; a read error may be responsible. The V gene is TRBV29-1, the J gene TRBJ2-3; 8 bases match TRBD2. Source: PBMCs from blood, taken around 25 months after vaccination. The clonotype comes from a man in his fifties or sixties who received an inactivated influenza vaccine. This chain's CDR3 is CSVEGLARTDTQYF. CDR3 nucleotides: TGCAGCGTCGAAGGACTAGCCCGCACAGATACGCAGTATTTT.